This T cell receptor (beta chain) came from a study of OX40 agonist ivuxolimab in advanced cancers. Across the whole study: The dose of intravenous ivuxolimab that patients received every 2 weeks ranged from 0.01 to 10 mg/kg.

Individuals having autoimmune disease history or systemic immunosuppression were not enrolled. The CDR3 loop spans 16 amino acids. Unmatched junction bases numbered 6, after V lost 2 bases and J lost 7 bases. CDR1 and CDR2 from the germline V gene are LNHNV and YYDKDF (reference sequence). Assay used: immunoSEQ multiplex PCR; TCRdb lists only in-frame clones, some missing. The table shows more than 65,000 clones, with about nine tenths occurring only once. The chain couples TRBV15 to TRBJ1-4, with 11 positions matching TRBD1. The sequence was collected from an adult with an advanced solid tumor such as melanoma, head and neck, liver or kidney cancer. Specimen: CD4+ or CD8+ T cells sorted from blood, collected in a trial of the OX40 agonist ivuxolimab. CDR3 in amino acids: CATSRTTGTGGEKLFF. The DNA for the CDR3 is TGTGCCACCAGCAGAACTACCGGGACAGGGGGTGAAAAACTGTTTTTT.